This paragraph reports one T cell receptor beta chain. What this receptor recognizes is not known. No base quality values were provided; no much bigger clone lies one nucleotide off. The entry originates in a study of post-analysis software for immune sequencing data (dated by TCRdb to the mid-2010s). In the study overall: Recorded disease courses included relapsing-remitting, secondary progressive and progressive-relapsing multiple sclerosis, with some patients lacking subtype annotation. The multiple sclerosis patient repertoires were compared with 10 or so previously published healthy control repertoires from donors aged about 6 to 28 years. A subset of samples was prepared in parallel using single-end sample barcoding, then pooled and co-amplified after Illumina adapter ligation.

General findings and caveats noted by the study authors: The multiple sclerosis patient group was slightly younger than the control group. Compared with controls, multiple sclerosis patients had significantly lower normalized Chao1 diversity, a finding suggesting substantial peripheral T-cell clonal expansion. Significantly higher frequencies in patients than in controls were found for roughly five TRBV segments, including TRBV5-6, TRBV5-1 and TRBV20-1. Strong co-clustering of samples prepared in the same batch was shown by direct clustering with F measure, prompting a batch-effect correction.

Receptor libraries were prepared by PCR. Reads for this sample came from an Illumina HiSeq 2500. Unique molecular identifiers were incorporated into TCR beta cDNA libraries to reduce PCR and sequencing biases. Approximately 500,000 cDNA molecules were obtained per 1 to 10 million input T cells, so each molecule approximated one T cell. The same protocol used for the earlier healthy control dataset was applied to prepare and sequence the patient libraries. Samples belonging to the same batch were prepared together, multiplexed and sequenced on a shared HiSeq lane. The authors' analysis ran thus. MIGEC was used to process the raw barcoded reads, and molecular identifier groups with only a single read were discarded before consensus assembly and CDR3 extraction. VDJtools was used for post-analysis of the clonotype tables, and diversity was normalized by down-sampling every dataset to the size of the smallest sample. In repertoire overlap clustering, CDR3 amino acid sequences, but not nucleotide sequences, were matched to correct batch-related cross-sample contamination. TCRdb handled the public reads itself, with Q25 trimming in fastp and clone calling in MiXCR, and kept productive beta chains. Each entry is one CDR3 protein sequence, shown with its most common DNA and genes. TCRdb's processing, not the study's, gives the V and J calls here. Here the sample has about 400,000 distinct CDR3 sequences; about a third occur a single time. Roughly 13% of the sample is taken by the ten largest.

To demonstrate the VDJtools post-analysis software, TCR beta repertoires were profiled from the peripheral blood of about 13 young patients with multiple sclerosis. The patients with multiple sclerosis were children and adolescents between about 6 and 17 years of age. CDR1 and CDR2 are drawn from the germline V gene (reference sequence): DFQATT, SNEGSKA. Relative to germline, V is missing 5 bases and J is missing 7 bases, with 8 bases of the junction outside any gene match. The CDR3 runs 14 amino acids, cysteine and phenylalanine included. Kept here is only the CDR3 DNA, which spans 42 bases and is read in frame from base 1.

This receptor chain uses TRBV20-1 and TRBJ1-5; 10 nucleotides in the junction match TRBD1. The TCR sequence derives from a girl aged 5-17 years with multiple sclerosis. Sequencing was done on a sample of blood. The nucleotide sequence reads TGCAGTGCTGCCCGGACAGGGGGGGAACAGCCCCAGCATTTT. Its protein reads: CSAARTGGEQPQHF.